Listed below are T cell receptor beta chains from one sample, sequenced in a study of long-term antiretroviral therapy in people with HIV. Here immunoSEQ multiplex PCR was the method, and the copy in TCRdb shows in-frame clones only, minus some. Here the sample spans roughly 29,000 clones, 80% being singletons. The material sequenced was unsorted PBMCs, taken 0.3 years after starting antiretroviral therapy. These receptors all come from a man aged 40-49 years with HIV. CDR3s include the opening cysteine and the closing phenylalanine or tryptophan. A D gene is named only where the DNA matches it firmly.

j_gene: TRBJ2-3
d_gene: -
v_gene: TRBV4-2
CDR3nt: TGTGCCAGCACCTTTAGCGGCGCCACCCCAGATACGCAGTATTTT
CDR3aa: CASTFSGATPDTQYF

j_gene: TRBJ2-1
d_gene: TRBD2
v_gene: TRBV7-9
CDR3nt: TGTGCCAGCAGCTTTCCACTAGCGGAGTACAATGAGCAGTTCTTC
CDR3aa: CASSFPLAEYNEQFF

j_gene: TRBJ1-2
d_gene: -
v_gene: TRBV7-2
CDR3nt: TGTGCCAGCAGCTTAGGGGGGGGAAGCTACACCTTC
CDR3aa: CASSLGGGSYTF

j_gene: TRBJ2-3
d_gene: -
v_gene: TRBV2
CDR3nt: TGTGCCAGCAGTGAATTCGGACCCAGGGCAGATACGCAGTATTTT
CDR3aa: CASSEFGPRADTQYF

j_gene: TRBJ1-2
d_gene: -
v_gene: TRBV19
CDR3nt: TGTGCCAGTCTCAACCGGGACAACTTTGGCTACACCTTC
CDR3aa: CASLNRDNFGYTF

j_gene: TRBJ2-7
d_gene: -
v_gene: TRBV27
CDR3nt: TGTGCCAGCAGTTTAACTGGGGTCCCCCACGAGCAGTACTTC
CDR3aa: CASSLTGVPHEQYF

j_gene: TRBJ2-1
d_gene: TRBD1
v_gene: TRBV28
CDR3nt: TGTGCCAGCAGTTCCCCCGGGACAGGGGGACACAATGAGCAGTTCTTC
CDR3aa: CASSSPGTGGHNEQFF

j_gene: TRBJ1-5
d_gene: -
v_gene: TRBV21-1
CDR3nt: TGTGCCAGCAGAGGACACATGTATAGCAATCAGCCCCAGCATTTT
CDR3aa: CASRGHMYSNQPQHF

j_gene: TRBJ2-5
d_gene: TRBD2
v_gene: TRBV18
CDR3nt: TGCGCCAGCTCACCAGTAGCGGGAGAGGAGACCCAGTACTTC
CDR3aa: CASSPVAGEETQYF

j_gene: TRBJ2-3
d_gene: TRBD2
v_gene: TRBV14
CDR3nt: TGTGCCAGCAGCCCCAGACTAGCGGGGAGCACAGATACGCAGTATTTT
CDR3aa: CASSPRLAGSTDTQYF

j_gene: TRBJ2-2
d_gene: -
v_gene: TRBV27
CDR3nt: TGTGCCAGCAGTTTAGGTATACCCGGGGAGCTGTTTTTT
CDR3aa: CASSLGIPGELFF

j_gene: TRBJ2-5
d_gene: -
v_gene: TRBV5-1
CDR3nt: TGCGCCAGCATCCGAGGGGGAACAACCGGCGGAGAGACCCAGTACTTC
CDR3aa: CASIRGGTTGGETQYF